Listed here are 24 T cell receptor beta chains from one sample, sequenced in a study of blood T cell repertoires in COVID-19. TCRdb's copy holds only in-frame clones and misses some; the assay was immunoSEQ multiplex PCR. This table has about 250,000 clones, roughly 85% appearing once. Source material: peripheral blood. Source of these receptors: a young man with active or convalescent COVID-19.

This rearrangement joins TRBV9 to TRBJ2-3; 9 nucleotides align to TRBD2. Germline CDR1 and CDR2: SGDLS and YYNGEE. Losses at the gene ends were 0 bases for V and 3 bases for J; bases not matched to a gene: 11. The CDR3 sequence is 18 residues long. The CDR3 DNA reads TGTGCCAGCAGCGTAGCTGGGCGGGGGGGCCCCAGAACAGATACGCAGTATTTT. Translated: CASSVAGRGGPRTDTQYF.

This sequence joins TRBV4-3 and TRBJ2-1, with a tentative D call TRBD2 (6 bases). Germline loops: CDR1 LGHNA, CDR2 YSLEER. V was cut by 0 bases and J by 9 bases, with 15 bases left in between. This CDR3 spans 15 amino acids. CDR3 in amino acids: CASSQDVGGRSEQFF. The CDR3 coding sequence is TGCGCCAGCAGCCAAGATGTGGGAGGCAGGAGTGAGCAGTTCTTC.

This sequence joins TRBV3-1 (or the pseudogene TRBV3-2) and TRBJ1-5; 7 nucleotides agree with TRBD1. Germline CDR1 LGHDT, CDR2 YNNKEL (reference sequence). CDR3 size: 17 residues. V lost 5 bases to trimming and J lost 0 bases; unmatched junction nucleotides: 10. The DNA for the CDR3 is TGTGCCAGCAGCAGTTCGACAGGGCGGGTTAGCAATCAGCCCCAGCATTTT. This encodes CASSSSTGRVSNQPQHF.

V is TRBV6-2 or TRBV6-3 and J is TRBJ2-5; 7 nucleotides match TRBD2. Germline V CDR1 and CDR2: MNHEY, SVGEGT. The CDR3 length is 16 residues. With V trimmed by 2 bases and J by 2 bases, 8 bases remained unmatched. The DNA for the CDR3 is TGTGCCAGCAGTTACAACAGACTAGCCCCTCAAGAGACCCAGTACTTC. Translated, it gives CASSYNRLAPQETQYF.

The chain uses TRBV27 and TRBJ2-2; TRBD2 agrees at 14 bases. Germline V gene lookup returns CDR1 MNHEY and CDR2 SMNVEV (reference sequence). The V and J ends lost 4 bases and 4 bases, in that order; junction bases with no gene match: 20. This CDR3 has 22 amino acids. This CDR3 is CASSSADPGLAGAMVTTGELFF. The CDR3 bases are TGTGCCAGCAGTTCCGCGGACCCGGGACTAGCGGGAGCGATGGTCACCACCGGGGAGCTGTTTTTT.

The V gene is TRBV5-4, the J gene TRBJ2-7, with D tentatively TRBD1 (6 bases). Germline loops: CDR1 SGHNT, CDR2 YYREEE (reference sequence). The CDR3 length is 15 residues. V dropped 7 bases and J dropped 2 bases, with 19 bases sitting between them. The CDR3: CASGDPRGLPYEQYF. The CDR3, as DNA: TGTGCCAGCGGCGATCCCAGGGGTCTCCCCTACGAGCAGTACTTC.

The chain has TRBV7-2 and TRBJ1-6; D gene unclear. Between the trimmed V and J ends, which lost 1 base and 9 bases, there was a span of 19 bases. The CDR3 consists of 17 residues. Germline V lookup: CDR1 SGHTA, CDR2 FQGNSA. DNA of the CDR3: TGTGCCAGCAGCTTAGTAATGAGTCAGGTACAGAGTTCACCCCTCCACTTT. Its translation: CASSLVMSQVQSSPLHF.

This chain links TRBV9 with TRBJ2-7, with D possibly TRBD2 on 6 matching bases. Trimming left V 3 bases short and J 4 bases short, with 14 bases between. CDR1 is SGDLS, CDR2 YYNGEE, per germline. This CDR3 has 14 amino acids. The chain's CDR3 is CASSAGSGLYEQYF. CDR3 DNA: TGTGCCAGCAGCGCGGGAAGCGGGCTTTACGAGCAGTACTTC.

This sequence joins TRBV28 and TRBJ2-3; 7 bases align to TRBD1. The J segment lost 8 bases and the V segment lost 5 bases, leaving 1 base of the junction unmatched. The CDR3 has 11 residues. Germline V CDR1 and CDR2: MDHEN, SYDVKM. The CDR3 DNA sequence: TGTGCCAGCAGTAGGGGGCTTACGCAGTATTTT. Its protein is CASSRGLTQYF.

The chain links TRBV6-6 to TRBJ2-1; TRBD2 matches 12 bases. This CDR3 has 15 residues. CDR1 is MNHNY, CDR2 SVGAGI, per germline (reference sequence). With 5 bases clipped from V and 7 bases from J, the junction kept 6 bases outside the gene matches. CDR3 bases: TGTGCCAGCAGTCCGACTAGCGGGGGCTTAAATGAGCAGTTCTTC. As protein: CASSPTSGGLNEQFF.

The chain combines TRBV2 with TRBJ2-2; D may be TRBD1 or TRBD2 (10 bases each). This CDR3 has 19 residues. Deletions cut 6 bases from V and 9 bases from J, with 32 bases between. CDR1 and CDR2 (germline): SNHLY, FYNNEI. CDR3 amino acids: CASRRRDRGASGSGRELFF. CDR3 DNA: TGTGCCAGCAGGCGACGGGACAGGGGAGCTAGCGGGAGTGGTAGGGAGCTGTTTTTT.

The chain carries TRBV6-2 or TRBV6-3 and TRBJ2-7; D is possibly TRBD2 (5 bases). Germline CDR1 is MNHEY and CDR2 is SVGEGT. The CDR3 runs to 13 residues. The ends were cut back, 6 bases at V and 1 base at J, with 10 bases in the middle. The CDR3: CASSTGGSYEQYF. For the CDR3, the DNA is TGTGCCAGCAGCACCGGCGGGTCCTACGAGCAGTACTTC.

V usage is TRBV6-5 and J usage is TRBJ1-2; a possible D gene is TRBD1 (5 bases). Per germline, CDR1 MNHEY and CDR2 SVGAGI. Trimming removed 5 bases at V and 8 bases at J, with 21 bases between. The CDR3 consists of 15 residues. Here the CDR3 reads CASSQSEQGFYGYTF. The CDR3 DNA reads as TGTGCCAGCAGTCAATCCGAGCAGGGTTTCTACGGCTACACCTTC.

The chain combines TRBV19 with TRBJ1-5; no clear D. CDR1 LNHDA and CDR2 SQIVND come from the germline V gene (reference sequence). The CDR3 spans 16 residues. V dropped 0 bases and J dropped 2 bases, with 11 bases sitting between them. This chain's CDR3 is CASSIDGGEGNQPQHF. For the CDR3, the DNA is TGTGCCAGTAGTATAGATGGCGGGGAAGGCAATCAGCCCCAGCATTTT.

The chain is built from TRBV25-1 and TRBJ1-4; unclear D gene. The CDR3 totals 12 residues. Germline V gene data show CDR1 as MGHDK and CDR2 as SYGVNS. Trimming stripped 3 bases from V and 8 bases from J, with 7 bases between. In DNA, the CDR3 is TGTGCCAGCAGTGAGCGTTCCGAAAAACTGTTTTTT. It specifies CASSERSEKLFF. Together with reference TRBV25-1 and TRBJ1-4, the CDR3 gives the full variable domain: EADIYQTPRYLVIGTGKKITLECSQTMGHDKMYWYQQDPGMELHLIHYSYGVNSTEKGDLSSESTVSRIRTEHFPLTLESARPSHTSQYLCASSERSEKLFFGSGTQLSVL.

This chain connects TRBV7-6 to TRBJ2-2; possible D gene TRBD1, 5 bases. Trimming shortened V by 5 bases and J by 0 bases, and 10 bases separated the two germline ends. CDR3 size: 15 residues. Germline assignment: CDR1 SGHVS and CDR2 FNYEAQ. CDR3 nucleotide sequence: TGTGCCAGCAGCCCCGGACACGCGAACACCGGGGAGCTGTTTTTT. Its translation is CASSPGHANTGELFF.

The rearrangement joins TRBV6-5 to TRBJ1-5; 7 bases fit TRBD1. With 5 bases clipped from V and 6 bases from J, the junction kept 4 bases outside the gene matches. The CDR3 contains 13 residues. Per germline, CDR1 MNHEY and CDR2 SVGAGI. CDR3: CASSPDRAQPQHF. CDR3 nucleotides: TGTGCCAGCAGTCCCGACAGGGCTCAGCCCCAGCATTTT.

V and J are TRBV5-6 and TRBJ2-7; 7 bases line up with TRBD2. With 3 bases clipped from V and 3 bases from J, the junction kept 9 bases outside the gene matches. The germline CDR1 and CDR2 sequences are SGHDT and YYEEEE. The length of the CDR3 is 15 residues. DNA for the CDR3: TGTGCCAGCAGCTCCGGGACTACTATACACTACGAGCAGTACTTC. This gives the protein CASSSGTTIHYEQYF.

The CDR3 bases are TGTGCTAGTGGTTTGCGGGGATATTATAACACAGATACGCAGTATTTT. This gives the protein CASGLRGYYNTDTQYF. V gene TRBV12-5 combines with J gene TRBJ2-3; maybe TRBD2 (5 bases). The CDR3 is 16 amino acids. Germline-derived CDR1 and CDR2 are LGHNT and FRNRAP. Deletions cut 2 bases from V and 2 bases from J, with 14 bases between.

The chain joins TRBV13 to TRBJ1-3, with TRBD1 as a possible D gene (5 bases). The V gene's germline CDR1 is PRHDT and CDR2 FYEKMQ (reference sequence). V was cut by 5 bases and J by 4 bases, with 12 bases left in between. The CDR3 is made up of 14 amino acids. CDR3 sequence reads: CASSRTPGGNTIYF. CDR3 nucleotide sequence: TGTGCCAGCAGCCGAACCCCAGGGGGAAACACCATATATTTT.

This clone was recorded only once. As DNA, the CDR3 is TGTGCCACCGGAGTTGGCAGCTCGAATGAGCAGTTCTTC. It is translated as CATGVGSSNEQFF. V gene TRBV24-1 combines with J gene TRBJ2-1, with D unresolved. V lost 9 bases, J lost 7 bases, and 15 bases lay in between. Looked up from germline, CDR1 is KGHDR and CDR2 is SFDVKD. This CDR3 is built from 13 residues.

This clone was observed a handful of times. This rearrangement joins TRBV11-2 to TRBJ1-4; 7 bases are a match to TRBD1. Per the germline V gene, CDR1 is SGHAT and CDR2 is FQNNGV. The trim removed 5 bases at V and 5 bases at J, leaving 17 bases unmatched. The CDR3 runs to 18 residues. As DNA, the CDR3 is TGTGCCAGCAGCCTTGGACAGGCGACGAACACAGAGAATGAAAAACTGTTTTTT. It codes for CASSLGQATNTENEKLFF.

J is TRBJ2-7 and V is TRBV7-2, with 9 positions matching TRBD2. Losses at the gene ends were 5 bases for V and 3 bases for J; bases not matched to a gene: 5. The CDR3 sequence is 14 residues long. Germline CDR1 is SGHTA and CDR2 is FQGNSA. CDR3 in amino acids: CASSPGLARYEQYF. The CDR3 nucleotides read TGTGCCAGCAGCCCGGGACTAGCTCGCTACGAGCAGTACTTC. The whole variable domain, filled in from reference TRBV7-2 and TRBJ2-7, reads GAGVSQSPSNKVTEKGKDVELRCDPISGHTALYWYRQSLGQGLEFLIYFQGNSAPDKSGLPSDRFSAERTGGSVSTLTIQRTQQEDSAVYLCASSPGLARYEQYFGPGTRLTVT.

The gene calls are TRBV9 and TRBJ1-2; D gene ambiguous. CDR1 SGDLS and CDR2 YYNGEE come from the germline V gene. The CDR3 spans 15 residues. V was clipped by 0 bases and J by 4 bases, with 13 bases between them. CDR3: CASSVAGNRVYGYTF. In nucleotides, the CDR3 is TGTGCCAGCAGCGTAGCGGGAAACAGAGTCTATGGCTACACCTTC.